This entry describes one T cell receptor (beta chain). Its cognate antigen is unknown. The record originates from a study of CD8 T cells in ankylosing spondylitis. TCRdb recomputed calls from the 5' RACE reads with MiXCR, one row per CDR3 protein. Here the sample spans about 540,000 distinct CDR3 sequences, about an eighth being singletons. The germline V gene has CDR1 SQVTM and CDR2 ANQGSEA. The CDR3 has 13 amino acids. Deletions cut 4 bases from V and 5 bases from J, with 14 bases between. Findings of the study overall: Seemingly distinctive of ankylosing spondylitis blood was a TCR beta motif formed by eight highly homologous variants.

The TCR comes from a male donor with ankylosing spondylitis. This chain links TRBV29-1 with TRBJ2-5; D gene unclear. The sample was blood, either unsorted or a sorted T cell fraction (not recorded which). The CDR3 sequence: CSVGDPLWETQYF. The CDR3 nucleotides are TGCAGCGTTGGCGACCCCCTCTGGGAGACCCAGTACTTC.